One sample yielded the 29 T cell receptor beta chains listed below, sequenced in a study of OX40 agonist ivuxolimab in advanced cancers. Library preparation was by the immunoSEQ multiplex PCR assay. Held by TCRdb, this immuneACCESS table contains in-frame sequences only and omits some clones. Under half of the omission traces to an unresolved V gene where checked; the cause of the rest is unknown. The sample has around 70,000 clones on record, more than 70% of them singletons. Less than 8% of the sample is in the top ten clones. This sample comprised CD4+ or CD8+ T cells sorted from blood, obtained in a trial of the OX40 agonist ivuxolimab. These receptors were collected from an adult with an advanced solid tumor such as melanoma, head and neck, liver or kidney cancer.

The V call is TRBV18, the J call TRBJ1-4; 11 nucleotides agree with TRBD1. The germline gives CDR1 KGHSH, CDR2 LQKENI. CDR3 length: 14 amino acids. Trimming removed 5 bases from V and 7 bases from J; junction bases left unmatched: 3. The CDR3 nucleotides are TGTGCCAGCTCATCCGGGACAGGGGGTGAAAAACTGTTTTTT. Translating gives CASSSGTGGEKLFF.

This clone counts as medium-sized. The CDR3 DNA follows: TGTGCCCAGTCGGCTTTAACTAATGAAAAACTGTTTTTT. This translates into CAQSALTNEKLFF. The gene calls are TRBV2 and TRBJ1-4; D remains ambiguous. Germline V CDR1 and CDR2: SNHLY, FYNNEI. The CDR3 runs 13 residues. V lost 11 bases to trimming and J lost 1 base, with 11 bases between them.

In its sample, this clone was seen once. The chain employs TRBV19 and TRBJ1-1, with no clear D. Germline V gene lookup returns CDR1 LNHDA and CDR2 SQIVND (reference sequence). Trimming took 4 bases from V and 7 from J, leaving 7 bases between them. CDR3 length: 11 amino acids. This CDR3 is CASSSRVEAFF. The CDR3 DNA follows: TGTGCCAGTAGTAGCCGGGTTGAAGCTTTCTTT. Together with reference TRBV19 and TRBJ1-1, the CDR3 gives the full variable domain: DGGITQSPKYLFRKEGQNVTLSCEQNLNHDAMYWYRQDPGQGLRLIYYSQIVNDFQKGDIAEGYSVSREKKESFPLTVTSAQKNPTAFYLCASSSRVEAFFGQGTRLTVV.

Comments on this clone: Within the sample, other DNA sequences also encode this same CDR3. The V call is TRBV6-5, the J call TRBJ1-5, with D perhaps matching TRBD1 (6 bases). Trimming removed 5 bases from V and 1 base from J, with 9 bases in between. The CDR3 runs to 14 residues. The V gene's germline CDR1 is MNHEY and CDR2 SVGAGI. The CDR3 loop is CASSPQGSNQPQHF. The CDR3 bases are TGTGCCAGCAGTCCTCAGGGGAGCAATCAGCCCCAGCATTTT.

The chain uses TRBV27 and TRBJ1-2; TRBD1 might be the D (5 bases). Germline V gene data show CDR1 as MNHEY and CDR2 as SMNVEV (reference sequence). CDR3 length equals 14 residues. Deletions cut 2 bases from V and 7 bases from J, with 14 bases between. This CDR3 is CASSLTREGGGYTF. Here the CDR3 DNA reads TGTGCCAGCAGTTTAACCAGGGAAGGCGGTGGCTACACCTTC.

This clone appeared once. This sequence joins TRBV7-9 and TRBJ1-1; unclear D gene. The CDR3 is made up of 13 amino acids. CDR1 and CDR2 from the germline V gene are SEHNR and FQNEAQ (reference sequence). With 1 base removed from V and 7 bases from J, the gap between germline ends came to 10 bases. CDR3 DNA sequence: TGTGCCAGCAGCTTAGGGGTTGGGGTTGAAGCTTTCTTT. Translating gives CASSLGVGVEAFF. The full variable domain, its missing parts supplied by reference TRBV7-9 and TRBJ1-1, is DTGVSQNPRHKITKRGQNVTFRCDPISEHNRLYWYRQTLGQGPEFLTYFQNEAQLEKSRLLSDRFSAERPKGSFSTLEIQRTEQGDSAMYLCASSLGVGVEAFFGQGTRLTVV.

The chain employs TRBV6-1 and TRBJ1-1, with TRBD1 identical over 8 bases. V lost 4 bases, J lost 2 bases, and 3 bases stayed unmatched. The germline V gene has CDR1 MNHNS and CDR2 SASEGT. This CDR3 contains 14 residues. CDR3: CASSGGQGNTEAFF. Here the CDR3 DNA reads TGTGCCAGCAGTGGTGGACAGGGAAACACTGAAGCTTTCTTT.

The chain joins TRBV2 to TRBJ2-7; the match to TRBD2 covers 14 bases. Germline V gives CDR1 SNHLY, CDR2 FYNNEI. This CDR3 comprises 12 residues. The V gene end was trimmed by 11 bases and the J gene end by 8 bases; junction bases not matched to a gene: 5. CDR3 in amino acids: CAGTSGRGKQYF. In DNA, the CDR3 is TGTGCCGGGACTAGCGGGAGAGGCAAGCAGTACTTC.

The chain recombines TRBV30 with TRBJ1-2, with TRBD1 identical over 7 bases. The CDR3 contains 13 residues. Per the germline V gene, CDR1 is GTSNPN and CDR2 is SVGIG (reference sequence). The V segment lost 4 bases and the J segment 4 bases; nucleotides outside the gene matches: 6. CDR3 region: CAWTQQGFYGYTF. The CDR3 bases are TGTGCCTGGACCCAACAGGGGTTCTATGGCTACACCTTC.

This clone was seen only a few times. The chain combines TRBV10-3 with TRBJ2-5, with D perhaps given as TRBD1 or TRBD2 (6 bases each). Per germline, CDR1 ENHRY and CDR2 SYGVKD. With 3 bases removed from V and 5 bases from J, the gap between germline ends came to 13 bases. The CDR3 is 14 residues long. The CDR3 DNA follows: TGTGCCATCAGTGATGTAAAGGGGGGCGAGACCCAGTACTTC. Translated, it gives CAISDVKGGETQYF.

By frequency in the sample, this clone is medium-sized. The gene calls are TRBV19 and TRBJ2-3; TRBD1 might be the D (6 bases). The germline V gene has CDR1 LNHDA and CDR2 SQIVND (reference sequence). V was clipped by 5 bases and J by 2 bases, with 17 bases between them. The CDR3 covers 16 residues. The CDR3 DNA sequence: TGTGCCAGTAGTCCTCGAGTGCAGGGGAACACAGATACGCAGTATTTT. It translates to CASSPRVQGNTDTQYF.

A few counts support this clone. The CDR3 loop reads CASSLATVDQPQHF. CDR3 nucleotide sequence: TGTGCCAGCAGCTTAGCGACAGTCGATCAGCCCCAGCATTTT. The chain recombines TRBV5-5 with TRBJ1-5, with D tentatively TRBD1 (5 bases). With 2 bases removed from V and 5 bases from J, the gap between germline ends came to 11 bases. The CDR3 sequence is 14 residues long. The germline CDR1 and CDR2 sequences are SGHKS and YYEKEE (reference sequence).

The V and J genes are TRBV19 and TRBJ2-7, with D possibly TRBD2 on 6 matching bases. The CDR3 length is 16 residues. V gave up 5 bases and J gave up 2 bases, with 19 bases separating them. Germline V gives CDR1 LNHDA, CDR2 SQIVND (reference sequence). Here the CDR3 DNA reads TGTGCCAGTAGTTCCGAGGGAAGACTAGGAACCTACGAGCAGTACTTC. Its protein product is CASSSEGRLGTYEQYF. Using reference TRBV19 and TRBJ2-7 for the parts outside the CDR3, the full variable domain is DGGITQSPKYLFRKEGQNVTLSCEQNLNHDAMYWYRQDPGQGLRLIYYSQIVNDFQKGDIAEGYSVSREKKESFPLTVTSAQKNPTAFYLCASSSEGRLGTYEQYFGPGTRLTVT.

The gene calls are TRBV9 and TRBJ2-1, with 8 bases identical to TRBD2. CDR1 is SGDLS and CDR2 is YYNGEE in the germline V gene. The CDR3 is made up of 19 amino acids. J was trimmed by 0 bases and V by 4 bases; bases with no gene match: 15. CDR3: CASSSPGTRVPLSYNEQFF. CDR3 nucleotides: TGTGCCAGCAGCTCCCCCGGGACTAGAGTTCCCCTCTCCTACAATGAGCAGTTCTTC. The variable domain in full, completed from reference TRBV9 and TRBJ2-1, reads DSGVTQTPKHLITATGQRVTLRCSPRSGDLSVYWYQQSLDQGLQFLIQYYNGEERAKGNILERFSAQQFPDLHSELNLSSLELGDSALYFCASSSPGTRVPLSYNEQFFGPGTRLTVL.

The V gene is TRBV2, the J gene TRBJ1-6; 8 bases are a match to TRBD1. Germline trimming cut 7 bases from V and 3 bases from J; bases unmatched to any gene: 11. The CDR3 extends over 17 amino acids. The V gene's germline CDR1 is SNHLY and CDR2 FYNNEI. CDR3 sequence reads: CASNNEQGALYNSPLHF. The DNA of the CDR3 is TGTGCCAGCAACAACGAGCAGGGGGCCCTCTATAATTCACCCCTCCACTTT. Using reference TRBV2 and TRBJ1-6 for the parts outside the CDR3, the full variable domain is EPEVTQTPSHQVTQMGQEVILRCVPISNHLYFYWYRQILGQKVEFLVSFYNNEISEKSEIFDDQFSVERPDGSNFTLKIRSTKLEDSAMYFCASNNEQGALYNSPLHFGNGTRLTVT.

In DNA form, the CDR3 reads TGCGCCAGCAGCTTGGTTGGTTCAGGGCAAGAGACCCAGTACTTC. Translation gives CASSLVGSGQETQYF. This chain uses TRBV5-1 with TRBJ2-5; D is perhaps TRBD1 (5 bases). Deletions cut 0 bases from V and 2 bases from J, with 11 bases between. This CDR3 has 15 amino acids. CDR1 and CDR2 (germline): SGHRS, YFSETQ.

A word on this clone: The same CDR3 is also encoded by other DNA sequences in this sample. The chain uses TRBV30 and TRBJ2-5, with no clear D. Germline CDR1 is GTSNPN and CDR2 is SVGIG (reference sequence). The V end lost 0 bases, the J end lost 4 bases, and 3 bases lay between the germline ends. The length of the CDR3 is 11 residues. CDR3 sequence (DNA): TGTGCCTGGAGTGTAGGAGAGACCCAGTACTTC. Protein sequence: CAWSVGETQYF.

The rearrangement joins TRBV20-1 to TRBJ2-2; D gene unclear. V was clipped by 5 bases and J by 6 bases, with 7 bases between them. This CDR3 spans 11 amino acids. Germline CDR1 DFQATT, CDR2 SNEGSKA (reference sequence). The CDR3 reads CSAPRSGELFF. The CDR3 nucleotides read TGCAGTGCTCCTAGGTCCGGGGAGCTGTTTTTT.

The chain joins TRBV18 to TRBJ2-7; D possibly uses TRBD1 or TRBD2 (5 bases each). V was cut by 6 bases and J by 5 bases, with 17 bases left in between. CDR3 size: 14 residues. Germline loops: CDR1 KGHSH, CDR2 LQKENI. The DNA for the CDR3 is TGTGCCAGCTCTCGGGACCCCCGGAGCGACGAGCAGTACTTC. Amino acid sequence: CASSRDPRSDEQYF.

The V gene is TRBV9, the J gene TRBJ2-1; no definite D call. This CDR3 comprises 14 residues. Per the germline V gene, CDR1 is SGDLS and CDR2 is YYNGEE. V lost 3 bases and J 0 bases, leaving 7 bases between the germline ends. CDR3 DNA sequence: TGTGCCAGCAGCGACGGACGCTCCTACAATGAGCAGTTCTTC. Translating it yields CASSDGRSYNEQFF.

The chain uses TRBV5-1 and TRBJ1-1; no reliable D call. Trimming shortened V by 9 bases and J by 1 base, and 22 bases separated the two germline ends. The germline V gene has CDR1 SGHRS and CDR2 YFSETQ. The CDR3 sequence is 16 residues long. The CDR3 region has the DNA TGCGCCACCGCGTCGGACGGCCTAGGTGGGAACACTGAAGCTTTCTTT. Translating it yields CATASDGLGGNTEAFF.

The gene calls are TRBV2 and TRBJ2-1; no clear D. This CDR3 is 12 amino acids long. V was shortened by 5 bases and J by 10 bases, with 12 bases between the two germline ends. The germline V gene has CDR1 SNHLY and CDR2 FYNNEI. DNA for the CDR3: TGTGCCAGCAGTCCCGCGGATCGAGAGCAGTTCTTC. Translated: CASSPADREQFF.

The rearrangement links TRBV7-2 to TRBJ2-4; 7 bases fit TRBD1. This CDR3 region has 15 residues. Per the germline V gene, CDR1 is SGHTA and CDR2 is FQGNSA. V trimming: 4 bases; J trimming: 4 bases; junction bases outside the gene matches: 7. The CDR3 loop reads CASSSTNRGKNIQYF. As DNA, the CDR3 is TGTGCCAGCAGCTCCACGAACAGGGGAAAAAACATTCAGTACTTC.

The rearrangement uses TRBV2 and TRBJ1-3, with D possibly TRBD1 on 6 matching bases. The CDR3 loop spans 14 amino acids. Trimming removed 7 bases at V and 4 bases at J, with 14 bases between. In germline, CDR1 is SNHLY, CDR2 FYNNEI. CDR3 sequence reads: CASTPGGSGNTIYF. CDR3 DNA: TGTGCCAGCACTCCGGGGGGCTCCGGAAACACCATATATTTT. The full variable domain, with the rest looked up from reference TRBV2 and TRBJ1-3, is EPEVTQTPSHQVTQMGQEVILRCVPISNHLYFYWYRQILGQKVEFLVSFYNNEISEKSEIFDDQFSVERPDGSNFTLKIRSTKLEDSAMYFCASTPGGSGNTIYFGEGSWLTVV.

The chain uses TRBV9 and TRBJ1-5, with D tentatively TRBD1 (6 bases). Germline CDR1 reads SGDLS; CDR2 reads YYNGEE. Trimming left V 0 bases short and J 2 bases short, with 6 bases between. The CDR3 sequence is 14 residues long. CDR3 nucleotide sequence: TGTGCCAGCAGCGTAGGGGGGCGCAATCAGCCCCAGCATTTT. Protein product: CASSVGGRNQPQHF.

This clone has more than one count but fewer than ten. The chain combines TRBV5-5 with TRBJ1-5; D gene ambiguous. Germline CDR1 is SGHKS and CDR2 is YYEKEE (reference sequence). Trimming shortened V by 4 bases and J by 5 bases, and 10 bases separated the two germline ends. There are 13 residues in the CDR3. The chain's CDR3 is CASSVSGDQPQHF. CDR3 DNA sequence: TGTGCCAGCAGCGTGTCCGGCGATCAGCCCCAGCATTTT.

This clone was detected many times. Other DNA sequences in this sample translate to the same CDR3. CDR3 sequence (DNA): TGTGCCAGCAGATCGACAGGGGCGCGAAATCAGCCCCAGCATTTT. Its translation: CASRSTGARNQPQHF. The chain has TRBV2 and TRBJ1-5; the match to TRBD1 covers 8 bases. This CDR3 comprises 15 residues. J lost 4 bases, V lost 6 bases, and 8 bases had no gene match. From germline, CDR1 is SNHLY and CDR2 FYNNEI.

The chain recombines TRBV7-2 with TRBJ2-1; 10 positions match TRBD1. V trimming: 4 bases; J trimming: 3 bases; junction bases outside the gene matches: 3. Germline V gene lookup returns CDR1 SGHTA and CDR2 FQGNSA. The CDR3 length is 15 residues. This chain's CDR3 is CASSSGQGGYNEQFF. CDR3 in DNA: TGTGCCAGCAGCTCCGGACAGGGGGGCTACAATGAGCAGTTCTTC.

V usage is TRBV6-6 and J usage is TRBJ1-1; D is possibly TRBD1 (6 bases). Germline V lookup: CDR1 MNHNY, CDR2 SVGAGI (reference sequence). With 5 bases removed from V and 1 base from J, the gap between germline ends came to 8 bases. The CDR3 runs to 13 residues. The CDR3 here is CASSKGQNTEAFF. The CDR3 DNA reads TGTGCCAGCAGTAAGGGACAGAACACTGAAGCTTTCTTT.